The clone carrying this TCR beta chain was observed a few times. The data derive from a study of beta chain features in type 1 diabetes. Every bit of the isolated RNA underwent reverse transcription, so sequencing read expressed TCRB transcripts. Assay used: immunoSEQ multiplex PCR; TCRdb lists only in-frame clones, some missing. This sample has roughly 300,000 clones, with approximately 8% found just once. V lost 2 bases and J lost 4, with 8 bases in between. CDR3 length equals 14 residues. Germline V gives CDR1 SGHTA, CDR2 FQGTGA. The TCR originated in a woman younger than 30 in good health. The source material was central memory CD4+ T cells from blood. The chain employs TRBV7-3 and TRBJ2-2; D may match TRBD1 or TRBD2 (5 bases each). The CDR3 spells CASSLGTSTGELFF. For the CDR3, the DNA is TGTGCCAGCAGCTTAGGGACCTCCACCGGGGAGCTGTTTTTT.